Listed here are 28 T cell receptor beta chains from one sample, sequenced in a study of T-cell memory formation after mild COVID-19. TCRdb re-analysed the 5' RACE reads in MiXCR, keeping a single row per CDR3 protein. This table holds about 450,000 distinct CDR3 sequences, more than 20% found once. Input material: PBMCs or a T cell subset sorted from them (not recorded which). The receptors originated from an adult woman who had mild COVID-19 (a few samples of this study predate the infection). Cell type and time point are not known.

This chain uses TRBV28 with TRBJ2-3, with D possibly being TRBD2 (5 bases). V lost 8 bases to trimming and J lost 1 base, with 10 bases between them. Per the germline V gene, CDR1 is MDHEN and CDR2 is SYDVKM. This CDR3 is built from 13 residues. This CDR3 is CASLGRGTDTQYF. DNA for the CDR3: TGTGCCAGCCTAGGGAGAGGCACAGATACGCAGTATTTT.

The rearrangement links TRBV7-9 to TRBJ1-3; D is unclear. The ends were cut back, 4 bases at V and 4 bases at J, with 14 bases in the middle. The CDR3 extends over 15 amino acids. The germline gives CDR1 SEHNR, CDR2 FQNEAQ (reference sequence). The CDR3 region is CASSYDGFSGNTIYF. CDR3 DNA: TGTGCCAGCAGCTATGATGGGTTTTCGGGAAACACCATATATTTT.

This sequence joins TRBV7-9 and TRBJ2-1; 9 positions match TRBD2. The V gene's germline CDR1 is SEHNR and CDR2 FQNEAQ (reference sequence). V gave up 5 bases and J gave up 8 bases; unmatched junction bases: 7. The CDR3 is made up of 14 amino acids. The CDR3 coding sequence is TGTGCCAGCAGCCTTAGCGGGAGTAGCGATGAGCAGTTCTTC. Translated, it gives CASSLSGSSDEQFF.

As for this clonotype: Mismatch with germline at one junction end may stem from a read error. The chain is built from TRBV11-2 and TRBJ2-1; TRBD2 matches 14 bases. The CDR3 has 16 amino acids. Germline V gene lookup returns CDR1 SGHAT and CDR2 FQNNGV. CDR3 sequence (DNA): TGTGCCAGCAGCCAAAACGGACTAGCGGGAGGTCTTGAGCGGTTCTTC. Amino acid sequence: CASSQNGLAGGLERFF.

This clonotype was detected a few times. The chain employs TRBV6-5 and TRBJ1-4, with TRBD1 matching 10 bases. The CDR3 loop spans 15 amino acids. Per the germline V gene, CDR1 is MNHEY and CDR2 is SVGAGI. V was clipped by 5 bases and J by 5 bases; unmatched bases: 5. The DNA of the CDR3 is TGTGCCAGCAGTCCCGAGGACAGGGGGAATGAAAAACTGTTTTTT. Amino acids: CASSPEDRGNEKLFF.

This clonotype was seen a few times. The DNA for the CDR3 is TGTGCCAGCAGTGACCCGGGACAGGGGGGTTACAATCAGCCCCAGCATTTT. Encoded protein: CASSDPGQGGYNQPQHF. This rearrangement joins TRBV6-1 to TRBJ1-5; 11 bases map to TRBD1. Germline CDR1 MNHNS, CDR2 SASEGT. J gave up 3 bases and V 3 bases, and 7 bases lay outside the gene matches. This CDR3 region has 17 residues.

In this sample, this clonotype turned up a few times. This sequence joins TRBV9 and TRBJ2-1, with 13 bases matching TRBD2. CDR1 is SGDLS, CDR2 YYNGEE, per germline. V dropped 3 bases and J dropped 7; count of bases not matched to a gene: 10. CDR3 length: 17 residues. The CDR3 coding sequence is TGTGCCAGCAGCGCTCCACTAGCGGGGGGGCCTCAGAATGAGCAGTTCTTC. Translation gives CASSAPLAGGPQNEQFF.

This chain connects TRBV2 to TRBJ1-5; 9 bases are shared with TRBD1. CDR1 and CDR2 from the germline V gene are SNHLY and FYNNEI. This CDR3 is 21 amino acids long. Trimming cost V 7 bases and J 4 bases; bases outside gene matches: 26. The CDR3, as DNA: TGTGCCAGCACTGGGACAGGGTTAACTCTTTCCCCTTGGGTTGAAAATCAGCCCCAGCATTTT. It codes for CASTGTGLTLSPWVENQPQHF.

This clonotype was seen ten or more times. CDR3 region: CASSQGFSGRNTGELFF. The CDR3, as DNA: TGCGCCAGCAGCCAAGGCTTTAGCGGGAGGAACACCGGGGAGCTGTTTTTT. The gene calls are TRBV4-3 and TRBJ2-2; TRBD2 matches 9 bases. CDR1 and CDR2 from the germline V gene are LGHNA and YSLEER. Trimming at V came to 1 base and at J to 1 base, leaving 4 bases not matched to a gene. The CDR3 consists of 17 residues.

This clonotype was seen more than once but under ten times. The gene calls are TRBV12-3 or TRBV12-4 and TRBJ1-1; D might be TRBD1 (6 bases). The CDR3 covers 14 residues. V was trimmed by 1 base and J by 4 bases, leaving 10 bases between them. CDR3 region: CASSLGGQTTEAFF. The CDR3 nucleotides are TGTGCCAGCAGTTTAGGGGGGCAGACCACTGAAGCTTTCTTT.

This clonotype was seen only once. This rearrangement joins TRBV6-2 or TRBV6-3 to TRBJ2-3, with D unresolved. CDR1 is MNHEY, CDR2 SVGEGT, per germline. Trimming pared 4 bases from V and 1 base from J, leaving 12 bases between. The CDR3 is made up of 15 amino acids. This CDR3 reads CASSSSVVRTDTQYF. DNA of the CDR3: TGTGCCAGCAGTTCCTCAGTGGTCCGCACAGATACGCAGTATTTT.

The chain is built from TRBV12-3 or TRBV12-4 and TRBJ2-6; the match to TRBD1 covers 9 bases. The CDR3 spans 19 residues. V was pared by 6 bases and J by 4 bases, with 16 bases of the junction left unmatched. The CDR3 nucleotides are TGTGCCAGCAGATCTTCGGACAGGGGTGGCTCTCTGGGGGCCAACGTCCTGACTTTC. It encodes CASRSSDRGGSLGANVLTF.

The table lists this clonotype with many counts. The V call is TRBV4-3, the J call TRBJ2-1; no definite D call. In germline, CDR1 is LGHNA, CDR2 YSLEER. Trimming removed 0 bases from V and 1 base from J, with 4 bases in between. The CDR3 extends over 14 amino acids. CDR3: CASSQDGSYNEQFF. In DNA, the CDR3 is TGCGCCAGCAGCCAAGATGGGTCCTACAATGAGCAGTTCTTC.

In its sample, this clonotype was seen a few times. This chain links TRBV20-1 with TRBJ2-7; tentatively, D is TRBD1 or TRBD2 (5 bases each). The V end was cut by 3 bases, the J end by 7 bases, with 10 bases between. Germline assignment: CDR1 DFQATT and CDR2 SNEGSKA (reference sequence). This CDR3 contains 11 residues. CDR3 residues: CSASDGAEQYF. In nucleotides, the CDR3 is TGCAGTGCTAGCGACGGGGCGGAGCAGTACTTC.

This clonotype has a handful of counts. V and J are TRBV7-2 and TRBJ1-4; D not certain. Trimming stripped 5 bases from V and 7 bases from J, with 11 bases between. The CDR3 length is 13 residues. Looked up from germline, CDR1 is SGHTA and CDR2 is FQGNSA. The CDR3: CASSPPFGEKLFF. Here the CDR3 DNA reads TGTGCCAGCAGCCCCCCGTTCGGTGAAAAACTGTTTTTT.

This clonotype was detected a few times. V gene TRBV2 combines with J gene TRBJ2-7; 10 nucleotides align to TRBD1. The CDR3 is 14 residues long. After removal of 8 bases from V and 4 bases from J, the junction contained 8 bases not matched to a gene. Germline lookup yields CDR1 SNHLY and CDR2 FYNNEI. The CDR3 nucleotides are TGTGCCAGCTTGGGGACAGGGGAGGGGTACGAGCAGTACTTC. Translation gives CASLGTGEGYEQYF.

The chain uses TRBV7-9 and TRBJ2-6; the D gene is possibly TRBD1 (6 bases). CDR1 SEHNR and CDR2 FQNEAQ come from the germline V gene (reference sequence). This CDR3 comprises 17 residues. Trimming shortened V by 5 bases and J by 0 bases, and 14 bases separated the two germline ends. CDR3 region: CASSPSTGSSGANVLTF. The CDR3 nucleotides read TGTGCCAGCAGCCCCAGTACAGGGAGCTCTGGGGCCAACGTCCTGACTTTC. The whole variable domain, remainder taken from reference TRBV7-9 and TRBJ2-6, is DTGVSQNPRHKITKRGQNVTFRCDPISEHNRLYWYRQTLGQGPEFLTYFQNEAQLEKSRLLSDRFSAERPKGSFSTLEIQRTEQGDSAMYLCASSPSTGSSGANVLTFGAGSRLTVL.

In DNA, the CDR3 is TGTGCCAGCAGCTTCGCTAGCGGGGGGGCCGGATCCTACAATGAGCAGTTCTTC. It yields the protein CASSFASGGAGSYNEQFF. The chain has TRBV5-5 and TRBJ2-1, with 12 nucleotides matching TRBD2. Per germline, CDR1 SGHKS and CDR2 YYEKEE (reference sequence). Unmatched junction bases numbered 7, after V lost 2 bases and J lost 1 base. This CDR3 spans 18 amino acids.

The gene calls are TRBV5-1 and TRBJ1-1; possibly TRBD1 for D (5 bases). From germline, CDR1 is SGHRS and CDR2 YFSETQ. V dropped 7 bases and J dropped 5 bases, with 18 bases sitting between them. This CDR3 is 14 amino acids long. This CDR3 is CASGSVGGATEAFF. For the CDR3, the DNA is TGCGCCAGCGGCTCAGTTGGTGGGGCTACTGAAGCTTTCTTT.

This clonotype was observed a handful of times. This chain connects TRBV5-1 to TRBJ2-1, with TRBD1 matching 11 bases. Germline-derived CDR1 and CDR2 are SGHRS and YFSETQ. Germline trimming cut 2 bases from V and 4 bases from J; bases unmatched to any gene: 2. The CDR3 is made up of 15 amino acids. CDR3 sequence (DNA): TGCGCCAGCAGCTTCGGGGACAGGGGGTACAATGAGCAGTTCTTC. Encoded protein: CASSFGDRGYNEQFF.

This clonotype has more than one count but fewer than ten. The chain joins TRBV29-1 to TRBJ1-2, with no clear D. The CDR3 has 11 residues. Germline values: CDR1 SQVTM, CDR2 ANQGSEA. Trimming took 3 bases from V and 5 from J, leaving 7 bases between them. CDR3 DNA sequence: TGCAGCGTTGATGACTTGTATGGCTACACCTTC. As protein: CSVDDLYGYTF.

The chain carries TRBV20-1 and TRBJ2-6; maybe TRBD1 (5 bases). Trimming removed 0 bases from V and 4 bases from J, with 13 bases in between. CDR3 length: 16 amino acids. Germline values: CDR1 DFQATT, CDR2 SNEGSKA (reference sequence). CDR3 in amino acids: CSARDLGHSGANVLTF. For the CDR3, the DNA is TGCAGTGCTAGAGACCTAGGACATTCAGGGGCCAACGTCCTGACTTTC.

This clonotype was detected only a few times. The chain carries TRBV4-3 and TRBJ1-4; 8 nucleotides line up with TRBD1. Looked up from germline, CDR1 is LGHNA and CDR2 is YSLEER. This CDR3 has 19 residues. The junction had 17 bases not matched to a gene; V was cut back by 0 bases and J by 8 bases. The CDR3 sequence is CASSQDRAGGALNKEKLFF. Written as DNA, the CDR3 is TGCGCCAGCAGCCAAGATCGGGCAGGGGGCGCATTGAATAAAGAAAAACTGTTTTTT.

This clonotype was seen only a few times. The rearrangement joins TRBV6-2 or TRBV6-3 to TRBJ2-1, with D perhaps matching TRBD1 or TRBD2 (5 bases each). Germline V gene lookup returns CDR1 MNHEY and CDR2 SVGEGT. This CDR3 has 13 residues. Trimming left V 4 bases short and J 5 bases short, with 9 bases between. The CDR3 is CASSWGRNNEQFF. The CDR3 DNA reads as TGTGCCAGCAGTTGGGGACGGAACAATGAGCAGTTCTTC.

This clonotype was seen only a few times. The rearrangement links TRBV7-2 to TRBJ2-3; TRBD2 is a possible D gene (5 bases). With 5 bases removed from V and 4 bases from J, the gap between germline ends came to 13 bases. In germline, CDR1 is SGHTA, CDR2 FQGNSA. This CDR3 region has 14 residues. CDR3 protein: CASSRRLAPDTQYF. CDR3 bases: TGTGCCAGCAGCCGACGTCTAGCCCCAGATACGCAGTATTTT.

The chain has TRBV19 and TRBJ2-1; 13 bases align to TRBD2. This CDR3 has 15 amino acids. V lost 5 bases to trimming and J lost 4 bases; unmatched junction nucleotides: 2. Germline-derived CDR1 and CDR2 are LNHDA and SQIVND (reference sequence). The CDR3 DNA follows: TGTGCCAGTAGTGGGACTAGCGGGGATTACAATGAGCAGTTCTTC. This encodes CASSGTSGDYNEQFF. Together with reference TRBV19 and TRBJ2-1, the CDR3 gives the full variable domain: DGGITQSPKYLFRKEGQNVTLSCEQNLNHDAMYWYRQDPGQGLRLIYYSQIVNDFQKGDIAEGYSVSREKKESFPLTVTSAQKNPTAFYLCASSGTSGDYNEQFFGPGTRLTVL.

This clonotype was recorded a few times. V usage is TRBV12-3 or TRBV12-4 and J usage is TRBJ2-1, with 11 bases that match TRBD1. J lost 6 bases, V lost 4 bases, and 2 bases had no gene match. CDR3 length equals 14 residues. The CDR3 coding sequence is TGTGCCAGCAGTTGGGACAGGGGGGTCAATGAGCAGTTCTTC. Its translation is CASSWDRGVNEQFF.

This chain uses TRBV7-2 with TRBJ2-3; D might be TRBD1 (8 bases). The CDR3 is 15 residues long. The V end lost 5 bases, the J end lost 2 bases, and 14 bases lay between the germline ends. CDR1 SGHTA and CDR2 FQGNSA come from the germline V gene. The CDR3 DNA is TGTGCCAGCAGCATACAGGGGGGGAACACAGATACGCAGTATTTT. Protein product: CASSIQGGNTDTQYF.